Below, one TCR beta chain is given with its context. What it recognizes is unknown. Libraries were UMI-labeled 5' RACE TRB cDNA. One entry per CDR3 protein, without DNA, is what TCRdb gives after re-calling the 5' RACE reads. There are over 50,000 distinct CDR3 sequences in the sample, with roughly 0.8% held by the top ten. This CDR3 is 13 amino acids long. Germline CDR1 LGHNA, CDR2 YSLEER. The data were taken from a study of CXCR3-negative and CXCR3-positive naive CD8 T cells. Those CD8+ T cells considered naive were CD45RO-CCR7+CD27+CD95-. Study results and limitations: Diversity proved comparably high across both naive subsets and much lower in memory CD8+ cells. Naive subsets showed comparable surface CD5, and TCR interaction strength was also inferred from TRB CDR3 physicochemistry. Compared with CXCR3-negative naive cells, CXCR3-positive naive cells showed more hydrophobic TRB CDR3s.

The sequenced sample was naive CXCR3+ CD8+ T cells from blood. Stated subset: CD45RO-CCR7+CD27+CD95- naive CD8+ T cells expressing CXCR3 (TNR3+). This receptor was identified in a human donor in good health. Some clones in this sample may be carry-over from other donors' samples. The chain has TRBV4-3 and TRBJ2-7; TCRdb selects TRBD2, and the lack of DNA leaves this call unchecked. CDR3 sequence reads: CASSQEGASQQYF.